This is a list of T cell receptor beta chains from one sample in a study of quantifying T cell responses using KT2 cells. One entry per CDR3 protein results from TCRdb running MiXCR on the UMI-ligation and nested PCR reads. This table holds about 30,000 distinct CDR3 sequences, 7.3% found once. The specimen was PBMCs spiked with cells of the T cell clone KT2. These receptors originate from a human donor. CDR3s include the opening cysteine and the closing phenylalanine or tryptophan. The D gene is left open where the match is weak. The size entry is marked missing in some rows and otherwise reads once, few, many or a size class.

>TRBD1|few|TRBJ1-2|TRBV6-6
CASSYSMQGGYGYTF
TGTGCCAGCAGTTACTCGATGCAGGGGGGCTATGGCTACACCTTC
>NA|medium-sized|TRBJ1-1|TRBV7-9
CASSSPLREKAFF
TGTGCCAGCAGCTCCCCATTGCGAGAAAAAGCTTTCTTT
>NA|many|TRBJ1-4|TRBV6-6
CASSYTGFVYEKLFF
TGTGCCAGCAGTTACACGGGGTTTGTGTATGAAAAACTGTTTTTT
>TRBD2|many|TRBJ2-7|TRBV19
CASGSSGNEQYF
TGTGCCAGTGGTAGTAGCGGGAACGAGCAGTACTTC
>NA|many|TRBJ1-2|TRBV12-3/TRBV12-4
CASTPSPGYGYTF
TGTGCCAGCACCCCTTCACCGGGATATGGCTACACCTTC
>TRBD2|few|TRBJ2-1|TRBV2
CASSARLADNNEQFF
TGTGCCAGCAGTGCGCGACTAGCGGATAACAATGAGCAGTTCTTC
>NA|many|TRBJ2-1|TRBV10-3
CAISGQSFSYNEQFF
TGTGCCATCAGTGGACAGTCCTTCTCCTACAATGAGCAGTTCTTC
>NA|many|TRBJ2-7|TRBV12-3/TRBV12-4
CASSLKGGYYEQYF
TGTGCCAGCAGTTTGAAAGGGGGGTACTACGAGCAGTACTTC
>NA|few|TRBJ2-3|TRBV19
CASSDFSSTDTQYF
TGTGCCAGTAGTGATTTTAGTTCCACAGATACGCAGTATTTT
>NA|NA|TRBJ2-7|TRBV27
CASSSTTRIPYEQYF
TGTGCCAGCAGTTCGACGACACGCATCCCCTACGAGCAGTACTTC
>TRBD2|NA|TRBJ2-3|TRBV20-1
CSARDRSSGTLTDTQYF
TGCAGTGCTAGAGATCGATCTAGCGGGACCCTCACAGATACGCAGTATTTT
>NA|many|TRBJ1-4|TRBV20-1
CSARGQAPALNEKLFF
TGCAGTGCTAGAGGGCAGGCGCCTGCTTTAAATGAAAAACTGTTTTTT
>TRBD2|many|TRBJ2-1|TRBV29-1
CSGDGTAGGPDEQFF
TGCAGCGGCGACGGTACGGCGGGAGGACCAGATGAGCAGTTCTTC
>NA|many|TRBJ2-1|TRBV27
CASSLLGHNEQFF
TGTGCCAGCAGTTTACTGGGGCACAATGAGCAGTTCTTC
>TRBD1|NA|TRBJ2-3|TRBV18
CASSHSGQGDTQYF
TGTGCCAGCTCACACTCGGGACAGGGAGATACGCAGTATTTT
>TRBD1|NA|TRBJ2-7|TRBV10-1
CASSNPDRASEQYF
TGCGCCAGCAGTAATCCGGACAGGGCATCCGAGCAGTACTTC
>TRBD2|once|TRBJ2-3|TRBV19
CASREAGGLEDTQYF
TGTGCCAGTCGCGAAGCGGGGGGGCTGGAAGATACGCAGTATTTT
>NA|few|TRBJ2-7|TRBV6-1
CASNDRGFSSYEQYF
TGTGCCAGCAACGATAGGGGGTTCAGCTCCTACGAGCAGTACTTC
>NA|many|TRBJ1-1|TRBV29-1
CSVRKGRDTEAFF
TGCAGCGTTCGAAAGGGGCGGGACACTGAAGCTTTCTTT
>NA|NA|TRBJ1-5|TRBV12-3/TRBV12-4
CASWALGEGGAQHF
TGTGCCAGCTGGGCCTTGGGGGAAGGGGGAGCCCAGCATTTT
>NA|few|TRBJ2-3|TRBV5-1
CASSFGRPPSTDTQYF
TGCGCCAGCAGCTTTGGGCGGCCCCCTAGCACAGATACGCAGTATTTT
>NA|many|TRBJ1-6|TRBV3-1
CASSPTVGSPLHF
TGTGCCAGCAGCCCGACAGTAGGATCACCCCTCCACTTT
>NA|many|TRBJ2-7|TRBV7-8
CASSFLDSAYEQYF
TGTGCCAGCAGCTTTCTTGACTCGGCCTACGAGCAGTACTTC
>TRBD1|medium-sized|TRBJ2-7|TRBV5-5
CASSEGARAYEQYF
TGTGCCAGCAGCGAGGGGGCGCGGGCCTACGAGCAGTACTTC
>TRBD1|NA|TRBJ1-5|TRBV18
CASSLRQGDQPQHF
TGTGCCAGCTCACTCCGACAGGGAGATCAGCCCCAGCATTTT
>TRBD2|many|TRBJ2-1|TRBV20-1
CSARSLLAGGLYNEQFF
TGCAGTGCTAGAAGCTTACTAGCGGGGGGACTTTACAATGAGCAGTTCTTC
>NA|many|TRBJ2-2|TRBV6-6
CASSYGRMNTGELFF
TGTGCCAGCAGTTACGGGCGGATGAACACCGGGGAGCTGTTTTTT
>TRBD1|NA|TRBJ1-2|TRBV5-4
CASSQDRGRNYTF
TGTGCCAGCAGCCAAGACAGGGGGCGCAATTACACCTTC
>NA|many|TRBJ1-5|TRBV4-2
CASSQGRAGTQNQPQHF
TGTGCCAGCAGCCAAGGAAGAGCCGGGACTCAAAATCAGCCCCAGCATTTT
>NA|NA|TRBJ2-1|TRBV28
CASSLGLALSSYNEQFF
TGTGCCAGCAGTTTGGGTCTAGCGCTGAGCTCCTACAATGAGCAGTTCTTC
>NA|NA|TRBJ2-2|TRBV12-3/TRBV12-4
CASSHRPSSTGELFF
TGTGCCAGCAGCCATCGGCCCTCTAGCACCGGGGAGCTGTTTTTT
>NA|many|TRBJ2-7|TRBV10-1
CASSEGPAAYEQYF
TGCGCCAGCAGTGAGGGACCCGCGGCATACGAGCAGTACTTC
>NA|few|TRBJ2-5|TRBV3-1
CASSLGLARETQYF
TGTGCCAGCAGCCTGGGGCTAGCCAGAGAGACCCAGTACTTC
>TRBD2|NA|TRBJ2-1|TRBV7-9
CASSLVRGSGSTWSSYNEQFF
TGTGCCAGCAGCTTAGTAAGGGGTAGCGGGAGTACTTGGAGCTCCTACAATGAGCAGTTCTTC
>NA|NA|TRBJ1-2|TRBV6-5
CASSYRGFDYGYTF
TGTGCCAGCAGTTACCGTGGATTTGACTATGGCTACACCTTC
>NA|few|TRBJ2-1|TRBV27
CASSLSGNEQFF
TGTGCCAGCAGTTTAAGTGGCAATGAGCAGTTCTTC
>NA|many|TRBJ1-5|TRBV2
CASSAFRGGQPQHF
TGTGCCAGCAGTGCATTTCGAGGGGGTCAGCCCCAGCATTTT
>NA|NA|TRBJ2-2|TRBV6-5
CASSYELGGELFF
TGTGCCAGCAGTTATGAGTTGGGCGGGGAGCTGTTTTTT
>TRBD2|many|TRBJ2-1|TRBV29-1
CSVEAQEFGTSGTYNEQFF
TGCAGCGTTGAAGCGCAAGAGTTTGGGACTAGCGGGACATACAATGAGCAGTTCTTC
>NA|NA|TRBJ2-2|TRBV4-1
CASSHDTAGELFF
TGCGCCAGCAGCCATGACACTGCCGGGGAGCTGTTTTTT
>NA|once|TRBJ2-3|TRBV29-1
CSAYTSTDTQYF
TGCAGCGCCTACACTAGCACAGATACGCAGTATTTT
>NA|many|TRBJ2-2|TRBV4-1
CASSQDGIGRWTGELFF
TGCGCCAGCAGCCAAGATGGTATAGGGCGATGGACCGGGGAGCTGTTTTTT
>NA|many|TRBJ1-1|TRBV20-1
CSAREGGADTEAFF
TGCAGTGCTAGAGAGGGGGGGGCGGACACTGAAGCTTTCTTT
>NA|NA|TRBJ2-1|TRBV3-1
CASSRAQLRITYNEQFF
TGTGCCAGCAGCCGAGCTCAGCTCCGCATAACCTACAATGAGCAGTTCTTC
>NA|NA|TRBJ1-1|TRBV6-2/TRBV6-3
CATKPSGASEAFF
TGTGCCACCAAGCCCTCCGGTGCCTCTGAAGCTTTCTTT
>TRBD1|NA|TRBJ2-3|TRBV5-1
CASSQGDKKDTQYF
TGCGCCAGCAGCCAGGGGGATAAGAAAGATACGCAGTATTTT
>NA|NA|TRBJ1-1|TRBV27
CASRGTTMNTEAFF
TGTGCCAGCAGGGGGACAACTATGAACACTGAAGCTTTCTTT
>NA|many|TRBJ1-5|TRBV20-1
CSAGDPDQPQHF
TGCAGTGCTGGGGACCCCGATCAGCCCCAGCATTTT
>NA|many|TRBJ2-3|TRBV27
CATCPIGTPSDTQYF
TGTGCCACCTGCCCCATCGGGACACCTTCAGATACGCAGTATTTT
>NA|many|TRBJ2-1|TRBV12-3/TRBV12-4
CASSLVTGPEQFF
TGTGCCAGCAGTTTGGTCACAGGGCCTGAGCAGTTCTTC
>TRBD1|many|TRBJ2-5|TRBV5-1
CASYLGQPQETQYF
TGCGCCAGCTATTTGGGACAGCCACAAGAGACCCAGTACTTC
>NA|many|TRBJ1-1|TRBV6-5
CASSYRRGDVSPEAFF
TGTGCCAGCAGTTATCGCCGAGGGGATGTTAGCCCTGAAGCTTTCTTT
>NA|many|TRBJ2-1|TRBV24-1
CATSDLRFGSTNEQFF
TGTGCCACCAGTGATTTGAGGTTTGGAAGCACCAATGAGCAGTTCTTC
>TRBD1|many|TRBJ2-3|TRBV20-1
CSAGPGGPKTDTQYF
TGCAGTGCTGGTCCAGGGGGCCCCAAAACAGATACGCAGTATTTT
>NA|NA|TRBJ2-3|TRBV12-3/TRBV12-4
CASSTDTDTQYF
TGTGCCAGCAGTACGGACACAGATACGCAGTATTTT
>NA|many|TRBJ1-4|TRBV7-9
CASSYSTGGNEKLFF
TGTGCCAGCAGCTACTCTACGGGAGGGAATGAAAAACTGTTTTTT
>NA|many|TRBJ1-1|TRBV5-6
CASRAIGQNTEAFF
TGTGCCAGCAGGGCAATCGGACAGAACACTGAAGCTTTCTTT
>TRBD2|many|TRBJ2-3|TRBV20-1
CSASLAADTQYF
TGCAGTGCTAGCCTAGCGGCAGATACGCAGTATTTT